The entry below gives a single T cell receptor beta chain sequence along with its context. Data came from immunoSEQ multiplex PCR; TCRdb stores just in-frame clones and leaves some out. This sample has 150,000 to 200,000 clones; approximately 85% occur once, and the top ten carry 2.5% to 3.5%. The entry originates in a study of blood T cell repertoires in COVID-19. For the study at large: Sources were T cells, B-cell-depleted T cells, or PBMCs; the material itself was cDNA or gDNA.

CDR3 length equals 15 residues. The V and J ends lost 5 bases and 4 bases, in that order; junction bases with no gene match: 8. CDR1 LNHNV and CDR2 YYDKDF come from the germline V gene (reference sequence). Sequencing was done on a sample of peripheral blood. The J gene is TRBJ2-3, the V gene TRBV15; 8 positions match TRBD2. The sequence came from a man between 60 and 75 years old with acute or convalescent COVID-19. The CDR3 nucleotides read TGTGCCACCAGCGGTAGCGGGAAGAAGTCAGATACGCAGTATTTT. Translation gives CATSGSGKKSDTQYF.